Presented here are 32 T cell receptor beta chains from one specimen sequenced in a study of shared clonotypes between healthy human individuals. The data were produced by immunoSEQ multiplex PCR, yet TCRdb's version contains in-frame clones alone and is incomplete. This repertoire shows 2 million to 2.5 million clones, 93% found once; its top ten account for 0.35% to 0.45%. Sequencing used naive CD4+ T cells from PBMCs. Specified subset: CD45RA+ positively selected. Receptors were obtained from a man aged 18 to 30 in good health. Some clones in this sample may be carry-over from other donors' samples.

The V gene is TRBV5-4, the J gene TRBJ1-1, with 7 bases lining up with TRBD1. The CDR3 sequence is 14 residues long. The ends lost 5 bases at V and 2 bases at J; junction bases unmatched: 6. Germline CDR1 SGHNT, CDR2 YYREEE (reference sequence). CDR3 amino acids: CASRPGQLNTEAFF. The CDR3 nucleotides read TGTGCCAGCAGACCGGGACAGCTTAACACTGAAGCTTTCTTT.

The chain carries TRBV29-1 and TRBJ1-1, with TRBD1 matching over 10 bases. Germline V gene lookup returns CDR1 SQVTM and CDR2 ANQGSEA. With V trimmed by 6 bases and J by 4 bases, 11 bases remained unmatched. The CDR3 has 15 amino acids. CDR3 bases: TGCAGCGTCAATCCGGCCGGGACAGGGGCCACTGAAGCTTTCTTT. This gives the protein CSVNPAGTGATEAFF.

This chain connects TRBV29-1 to TRBJ1-1; no clear D gene. V shed 4 bases and J shed 3 bases, with 12 bases lying between them. The CDR3 covers 13 residues. Germline CDR1 reads SQVTM; CDR2 reads ANQGSEA. The CDR3 DNA is TGCAGCGTTGTCCCCCAGGCGGACACTGAAGCTTTCTTT. Encoded protein: CSVVPQADTEAFF.

This rearrangement joins TRBV10-1 to TRBJ1-4; D call uncertain. The CDR3 loop spans 15 amino acids. V shed 7 bases and J shed 6 bases, with 18 bases lying between them. Germline CDR1 WNHNN, CDR2 SYGVQD (reference sequence). The DNA of the CDR3 is TGCGCCAGCACGAAGAAGGCCAGCTGGGATGAAAAACTGTTTTTT. It yields the protein CASTKKASWDEKLFF.

This clone was recorded only once. The chain couples TRBV19 to TRBJ2-7; D gene ambiguous. The V gene lost 5 bases and the J gene lost 3 bases, with 17 bases spanning the gap. The CDR3 extends over 15 amino acids. Germline CDR1 reads LNHDA; CDR2 reads SQIVND (reference sequence). Here the CDR3 DNA reads TGTGCCAGTAGTGAGGCGGCAGTCAAACACTACGAGCAGTACTTC. Protein product: CASSEAAVKHYEQYF.

This clone appeared once. The rearrangement uses TRBV7-2 and TRBJ2-3; the D gene is possibly TRBD2 (5 bases). The CDR3 has 16 residues. Germline V lookup: CDR1 SGHTA, CDR2 FQGNSA. V shed 6 bases and J shed 1 base, with 17 bases lying between them. For the CDR3, the DNA is TGTGCCAGCAGTTCAAAAGCGGAGGCAGGCACAGATACGCAGTATTTT. Translating gives CASSSKAEAGTDTQYF.

To note about this clone: Different DNA sequences within this sample yield the same CDR3. The chain joins TRBV4-1 to TRBJ2-3; 14 bases line up with TRBD2. Germline values: CDR1 MGHRA, CDR2 YSYEKL. With 3 bases clipped from V and 0 bases from J, the junction kept 2 bases outside the gene matches. CDR3 length equals 17 residues. The chain's CDR3 is CASSQGTSGRSTDTQYF. The CDR3 coding sequence is TGCGCCAGCAGCCAGGGGACTAGCGGGAGAAGCACAGATACGCAGTATTTT.

Points on this clone: Within the sample, other DNA sequences also encode this same CDR3. The chain has TRBV5-1 and TRBJ1-5; TRBD1 aligns across 7 bases. With V trimmed by 4 bases and J by 4 bases, 2 bases remained unmatched. CDR3 length equals 13 residues. The germline CDR1 and CDR2 sequences are SGHRS and YFSETQ. CDR3 DNA: TGCGCCAGCAGCAGGGACAGAAATCAGCCCCAGCATTTT. Protein product: CASSRDRNQPQHF.

The chain employs TRBV6-6 and TRBJ2-7; 7 bases fit TRBD2. Losses at the gene ends were 2 bases for V and 9 bases for J; bases not matched to a gene: 13. The germline V gene encodes CDR1 MNHNY and CDR2 SVGAGI (reference sequence). The CDR3 loop spans 15 amino acids. The CDR3 is CASSYTGGPRGGQYF. The CDR3 DNA sequence: TGTGCCAGCAGTTACACGGGAGGACCCCGTGGCGGGCAGTACTTC.

This clone was counted a few times. V usage is TRBV19 and J usage is TRBJ1-1; 7 bases fit TRBD1. The CDR3 length is 11 residues. The germline CDR1 and CDR2 sequences are LNHDA and SQIVND (reference sequence). The J segment lost 6 bases and the V segment lost 8 bases, leaving 3 bases of the junction unmatched. The DNA for the CDR3 is TGTGCCAGTGGTGACAGGGCTGAAGCTTTCTTT. This codes for CASGDRAEAFF.

This chain joins TRBV19 and TRBJ2-7, with 8 positions matching TRBD1. The CDR3 runs to 14 residues. Germline loops: CDR1 LNHDA, CDR2 SQIVND (reference sequence). Trimming cost V 10 bases and J 2 bases; bases outside gene matches: 10. CDR3: CATSQTGATYEQYF. DNA of the CDR3: TGTGCCACCAGCCAGACAGGGGCAACCTACGAGCAGTACTTC.

The rearrangement uses TRBV19 and TRBJ2-1, with 14 bases matching TRBD2. J gave up 9 bases and V 3 bases, and 13 bases lay outside the gene matches. Germline V lookup: CDR1 LNHDA, CDR2 SQIVND (reference sequence). The CDR3 is made up of 18 amino acids. CDR3 coding DNA: TGTGCCAGTAGTATTAGACCGGGACTAGCGGGAGTTTTCCTTGAGCAGTTCTTC. This encodes CASSIRPGLAGVFLEQFF.

The J gene is TRBJ1-1, the V gene TRBV18, with D hard to call. The CDR3 length is 12 residues. Per germline, CDR1 KGHSH and CDR2 LQKENI. V was clipped by 5 bases and J by 4 bases, with 8 bases between them. CDR3 in DNA: TGTGCCAGCTCAGGCCAAATCACTGAAGCTTTCTTT. Its protein is CASSGQITEAFF.

The chain has TRBV18 and TRBJ1-4; no clear D. The CDR3 is 13 residues long. The germline V gene has CDR1 KGHSH and CDR2 LQKENI. Trimming pared 3 bases from V and 6 bases from J, leaving 8 bases between. This chain's CDR3 is CASSPLPDEKLFF. As DNA, the CDR3 is TGTGCCAGCTCACCCCTTCCTGATGAAAAACTGTTTTTT.

The chain couples TRBV19 to TRBJ1-5; the D is unclear. This CDR3 spans 17 amino acids. V lost 7 bases to trimming and J lost 3 bases, with 22 bases between them. The germline CDR1 and CDR2 sequences are LNHDA and SQIVND (reference sequence). The CDR3 protein is CASNKDRAGTVNQPQHF. CDR3 nucleotides: TGTGCCAGTAACAAAGACCGAGCGGGAACAGTCAATCAGCCCCAGCATTTT.

CDR3 in amino acids: CASCQGGYGYTF. The CDR3 region has the DNA TGTGCCAGCTGCCAGGGGGGCTATGGCTACACCTTC. The chain has TRBV28 and TRBJ1-2; 7 bases align to TRBD1. Germline CDR1 is MDHEN and CDR2 is SYDVKM. The CDR3 is 12 residues long. J was trimmed by 4 bases and V by 8 bases; bases with no gene match: 4.

CDR3 DNA sequence: TGCGCCAGCAGCTTAGGGGGAGGGCCCTCGGATACGCAGTATTTT. Translating it yields CASSLGGGPSDTQYF. The chain is built from TRBV5-1 and TRBJ2-3; D is possibly TRBD2 (7 bases). The CDR3 has 15 residues. Trimming stripped 2 bases from V and 6 bases from J, with 16 bases between. CDR1 and CDR2 (germline): SGHRS, YFSETQ.

The genes are TRBV4-2 and TRBJ2-7, with D perhaps matching TRBD2 (7 bases). V lost 1 base and J 3 bases, leaving 13 bases between the germline ends. Germline CDR1 is LGHNA and CDR2 is YNFKEQ. The CDR3 runs 15 residues. The CDR3 spells CASSQGGGLYYEQYF. DNA for the CDR3: TGTGCCAGCAGCCAAGGCGGGGGCCTATACTACGAGCAGTACTTC.

The rearrangement uses TRBV18 and TRBJ2-5; no clear D. Germline V gene lookup returns CDR1 KGHSH and CDR2 LQKENI. The CDR3 extends over 14 amino acids. Trimming shortened V by 2 bases and J by 1 base, and 8 bases separated the two germline ends. CDR3 nucleotide sequence: TGTGCCAGCTCACCAACCCCTGTCCAAGAGACCCAGTACTTC. It translates to CASSPTPVQETQYF.

Of note for this clone: Other nucleotide sequences in the sample specify the same CDR3. This chain joins TRBV18 and TRBJ1-2, with D unresolved. V lost 6 bases and J lost 1, with 9 bases in between. The length of the CDR3 is 13 residues. Germline V gene lookup returns CDR1 KGHSH and CDR2 LQKENI. In DNA form, the CDR3 reads TGTGCCAGCTCTAGCGACCGTAACTATGGCTACACCTTC. Amino acids: CASSSDRNYGYTF.

CDR3 protein: CASSAPGASGPVNTGELFF. The CDR3 DNA follows: TGTGCCAGCTCTGCACCTGGGGCTAGCGGGCCAGTCAACACCGGGGAGCTGTTTTTT. The chain is built from TRBV5-6 and TRBJ2-2; 8 nucleotides match TRBD2. Trimming removed 7 bases from V and 2 bases from J; junction bases left unmatched: 19. Germline V gene sequence: CDR1 SGHDT, CDR2 YYEEEE. The CDR3 contains 19 residues.

This chain joins TRBV5-8 and TRBJ2-7, with D unresolved. CDR3 length equals 14 residues. Trimming took off 6 bases at V and 3 bases at J, with 16 bases between the two ends. The germline V gene has CDR1 SGHTS and CDR2 YDEGEE. The CDR3 DNA reads as TGTGCCAGCATGGAAAGCGCTTCACTCTACGAGCAGTACTTC. Amino acid sequence: CASMESASLYEQYF.

Points on this clone: This sample also contains other DNA sequences that code for the same CDR3. V is TRBV5-1 and J is TRBJ2-3; D is unresolved. CDR3 size: 13 residues. CDR1 and CDR2 from the germline V gene are SGHRS and YFSETQ. V dropped 1 base and J dropped 3 bases, with 6 bases sitting between them. In DNA, the CDR3 is TGCGCCAGCAGCTTGCTCCCTACAGATACGCAGTATTTT. It is translated as CASSLLPTDTQYF.

To note about this clone: Other DNA variants within this sample encode the same CDR3. The chain uses TRBV2 and TRBJ2-7, with 13 bases identical to TRBD2. Germline V gene data show CDR1 as SNHLY and CDR2 as FYNNEI. V lost 5 bases to trimming and J lost 7 bases; unmatched junction nucleotides: 8. The CDR3 is 15 residues long. The CDR3 nucleotides are TGTGCCAGCAGTCCCGGACTAGCGGGAGTTTATGAGCAGTACTTC. Translating gives CASSPGLAGVYEQYF. The full variable domain, with the rest looked up from reference TRBV2 and TRBJ2-7, is EPEVTQTPSHQVTQMGQEVILRCVPISNHLYFYWYRQILGQKVEFLVSFYNNEISEKSEIFDDQFSVERPDGSNFTLKIRSTKLEDSAMYFCASSPGLAGVYEQYFGPGTRLTVT.

The rearrangement uses TRBV6-5 and TRBJ2-7; D is unclear. This CDR3 comprises 15 residues. The ends were cut back, 3 bases at V and 6 bases at J, with 18 bases in the middle. Germline CDR1 MNHEY, CDR2 SVGAGI. The CDR3 DNA is TGTGCCAGCAGTTATGTTGTAGGACGGGTGCGCGAGCAGTACTTC. Translating gives CASSYVVGRVREQYF.

This clone has only one observation. V and J are TRBV28 and TRBJ2-7; TRBD1 might be the D (5 bases). This CDR3 has 12 amino acids. CDR1 and CDR2 from the germline V gene are MDHEN and SYDVKM. V shed 8 bases and J shed 3 bases, with 11 bases lying between them. CDR3 region: CASSDTYYEQYF. Written as DNA, the CDR3 is TGTGCCAGCTCGGACACTTACTACGAGCAGTACTTC. The full variable domain, rest sourced from reference TRBV28 and TRBJ2-7, is DVKVTQSSRYLVKRTGEKVFLECVQDMDHENMFWYRQDPGLGLRLIYFSYDVKMKEKGDIPEGYSVSREKKERFSLILESASTNQTSMYLCASSDTYYEQYFGPGTRLTVT.

The chain is built from TRBV15 and TRBJ2-7; tentative D call: TRBD2 (5 bases). CDR3 size: 14 residues. Deletions cut 5 bases from V and 2 bases from J, with 13 bases between. Germline values: CDR1 LNHNV, CDR2 YYDKDF (reference sequence). CDR3: CATSGRRFAYEQYF. The CDR3 DNA reads as TGTGCCACCAGCGGTAGGAGGTTTGCCTACGAGCAGTACTTC. The complete variable domain, with remaining parts taken from reference TRBV15 and TRBJ2-7, reads DAMVIQNPRYQVTQFGKPVTLSCSQTLNHNVMYWYQQKSSQAPKLLFHYYDKDFNNEADTPDNFQSRRPNTSFCFLDIRSPGLGDTAMYLCATSGRRFAYEQYFGPGTRLTVT.

This chain connects TRBV28 to TRBJ2-1, with 11 bases fitting TRBD2. The germline V gene has CDR1 MDHEN and CDR2 SYDVKM. V lost 5 bases to trimming and J lost 5 bases; unmatched junction nucleotides: 8. The CDR3 has 16 residues. CDR3 bases: TGTGCCAGCAGTCCAACGACTAGCGGGGCTAACAATGAGCAGTTCTTC. As protein: CASSPTTSGANNEQFF.

The chain recombines TRBV5-1 with TRBJ2-3; 8 bases agree with TRBD1. With V trimmed by 1 base and J by 4 bases, 8 bases remained unmatched. The CDR3 runs 16 residues. Germline V gene data show CDR1 as SGHRS and CDR2 as YFSETQ. The DNA of the CDR3 is TGCGCCAGCAGCTTGAGGCGCGCAGGGGGCGCAGATACGCAGTATTTT. It encodes CASSLRRAGGADTQYF.

This chain uses TRBV15 with TRBJ2-2; no definite D call. V lost 2 bases to trimming and J lost 1 base, with 11 bases between them. The CDR3 totals 16 residues. Germline V gene lookup returns CDR1 LNHNV and CDR2 YYDKDF (reference sequence). The DNA for the CDR3 is TGTGCCACCAGCAGACGTATGGGATGGAACACCGGGGAGCTGTTTTTT. It yields the protein CATSRRMGWNTGELFF.

The chain uses TRBV5-5 and TRBJ1-5; 8 nucleotides align to TRBD1. The CDR3 runs 18 residues. V shed 4 bases and J 2 bases; nucleotides not matched to a gene: 14. Germline values: CDR1 SGHKS, CDR2 YYEKEE (reference sequence). The CDR3 DNA is TGTGCCAGCAGCGTAGATTACAGGGGGGGAGAAGGCAATCAGCCCCAGCATTTT. Its translation: CASSVDYRGGEGNQPQHF.

The rearrangement joins TRBV27 to TRBJ2-7, with 11 nucleotides matching TRBD2. The V segment lost 3 bases and the J segment 13 bases; nucleotides outside the gene matches: 5. Germline values: CDR1 MNHEY, CDR2 SMNVEV (reference sequence). This CDR3 contains 12 residues. In nucleotides, the CDR3 is TGTGCCAGCAGTTTTTCTAGCGGGAGGCCCTACTTC. Translation: CASSFSSGRPYF.